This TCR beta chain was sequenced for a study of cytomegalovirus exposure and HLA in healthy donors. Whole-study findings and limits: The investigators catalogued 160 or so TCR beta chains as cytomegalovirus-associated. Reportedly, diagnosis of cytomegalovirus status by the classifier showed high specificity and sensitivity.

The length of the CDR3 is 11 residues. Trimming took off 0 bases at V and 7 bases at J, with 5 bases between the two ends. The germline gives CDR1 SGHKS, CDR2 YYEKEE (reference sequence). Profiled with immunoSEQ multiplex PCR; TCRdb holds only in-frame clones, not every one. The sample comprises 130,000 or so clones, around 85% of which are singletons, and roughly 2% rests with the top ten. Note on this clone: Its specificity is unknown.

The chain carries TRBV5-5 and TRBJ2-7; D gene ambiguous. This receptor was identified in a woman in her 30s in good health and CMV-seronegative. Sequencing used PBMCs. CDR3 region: CASSLGREQYF. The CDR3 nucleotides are TGTGCCAGCAGCTTGGGTCGGGAGCAGTACTTC.